These 25 T cell receptor beta chains originate from one sample sequenced in a study of T-cell reconstitution after alpha-beta-depleted transplantation in children. As it was prepared, the TCRbeta library received unique molecular identifiers. TCRdb re-called the PCR reads through MiXCR, storing one row per CDR3 protein. The sample lists fewer than 400,000 distinct CDR3 sequences; roughly 25% were seen once. Sequences were derived from PBMCs, mostly from graft donor cells, sampled 180 days after TCRalphabeta/CD19-depleted stem cell transplant. The source is a male patient younger than 18 who had a stem cell transplant for acute lymphoblastic leukemia, so the T cells may come from the graft donor.

This clonotype was counted a few times. V is TRBV25-1 and J is TRBJ1-3; D might be TRBD1 (6 bases). With 6 bases removed from V and 0 bases from J, the gap between germline ends came to 18 bases. Germline V gene lookup returns CDR1 MGHDK and CDR2 SYGVNS. The CDR3 has 17 residues. The CDR3 loop reads CASSPLGGLSSGNTIYF. The CDR3 nucleotides read TGTGCCAGCAGCCCCCTTGGGGGCCTTAGCTCTGGAAACACCATATATTTT.

V is TRBV20-1 and J is TRBJ2-1; TRBD2 agrees at 10 bases. V was clipped by 6 bases and J by 2 bases; unmatched bases: 4. Germline loops: CDR1 DFQATT, CDR2 SNEGSKA (reference sequence). The CDR3 contains 14 residues. The DNA for the CDR3 is TGCAGTGCCAGTACTAGCGGGACCTACAATGAGCAGTTCTTC. This encodes CSASTSGTYNEQFF.

This clonotype appeared many times. The chain carries TRBV5-1 and TRBJ1-5, with no clear D. There are 14 residues in the CDR3. The V end lost 6 bases, the J end lost 4 bases, and 14 bases lay between the germline ends. CDR1 and CDR2 from the germline V gene are SGHRS and YFSETQ. CDR3: CASTMWTPNQPQHF. CDR3 bases: TGCGCCAGCACCATGTGGACTCCAAATCAGCCCCAGCATTTT.

The V call is TRBV5-1, the J call TRBJ2-7; the match to TRBD2 covers 12 bases. CDR3 length equals 14 residues. With 4 bases clipped from V and 7 bases from J, the junction kept 6 bases outside the gene matches. In germline, CDR1 is SGHRS, CDR2 YFSETQ. The CDR3 here is CASSRLAGAREQYF. The CDR3 DNA reads as TGCGCCAGCAGCCGACTAGCGGGAGCGCGAGAGCAGTACTTC.

This chain uses TRBV25-1 with TRBJ1-1; D possibly corresponds to TRBD1 (5 bases). The germline gives CDR1 MGHDK, CDR2 SYGVNS. V was pared by 7 bases and J by 2 bases, with 8 bases between. The CDR3 has 12 amino acids. CDR3 in DNA: TGTGCCAGCACCCGGGGCAACACTGAAGCTTTCTTT. Encoded protein: CASTRGNTEAFF. The complete variable domain, with remaining parts taken from reference TRBV25-1 and TRBJ1-1, reads EADIYQTPRYLVIGTGKKITLECSQTMGHDKMYWYQQDPGMELHLIHYSYGVNSTEKGDLSSESTVSRIRTEHFPLTLESARPSHTSQYLCASTRGNTEAFFGQGTRLTVV.

The chain has TRBV3-1 and TRBJ2-5, with D possibly being TRBD2 (6 bases). Germline V gene lookup returns CDR1 LGHDT and CDR2 YNNKEL (reference sequence). Trimming pared 4 bases from V and 1 base from J, leaving 19 bases between. This CDR3 has 17 residues. In DNA, the CDR3 is TGTGCCAGCAGCCCCAAGACTAGAGTAACACGCCAAGAGACCCAGTACTTC. It is translated as CASSPKTRVTRQETQYF.

This clonotype showed up just a few times. The chain employs TRBV7-9 and TRBJ2-5; D remains ambiguous. The ends were cut back, 8 bases at V and 1 base at J, with 8 bases in the middle. CDR1 is SEHNR, CDR2 FQNEAQ, per germline (reference sequence). The CDR3 covers 12 residues. CDR3 region: CASGRAQETQYF. The CDR3 DNA is TGTGCCAGCGGACGGGCCCAAGAGACCCAGTACTTC.

This chain connects TRBV5-1 to TRBJ2-1, with 8 bases that match TRBD1. The germline V gene encodes CDR1 SGHRS and CDR2 YFSETQ. CDR3 length: 20 amino acids. The ends lost 2 bases at V and 0 bases at J; junction bases unmatched: 16. The CDR3 nucleotides are TGCGCCAGCAGCTTCCCGCTCGGAGCAGGGGGCCCCAGCTCCTACAATGAGCAGTTCTTC. Residues: CASSFPLGAGGPSSYNEQFF.

This clonotype appeared a few times. V and J are TRBV5-1 and TRBJ1-1, with D perhaps matching TRBD1 (6 bases). V lost 7 bases and J lost 0, with 10 bases in between. Germline V gene lookup returns CDR1 SGHRS and CDR2 YFSETQ. The CDR3 consists of 13 residues. CDR3 in amino acids: CASRRGLNTEAFF. The CDR3, as DNA: TGCGCCAGCCGCAGGGGTCTGAACACTGAAGCTTTCTTT.

J is TRBJ2-7 and V is TRBV20-1; a possible D gene is TRBD1 (5 bases). Germline V gene sequence: CDR1 DFQATT, CDR2 SNEGSKA (reference sequence). The V end was cut by 5 bases, the J end by 4 bases, with 18 bases between. This CDR3 has 14 amino acids. The CDR3 bases are TGCAGTGCTTCTCCGGGCGGACAAGGTTACGAGCAGTACTTC. It is translated as CSASPGGQGYEQYF.

The chain joins TRBV7-9 to TRBJ1-1, with D possibly being TRBD1 (5 bases). The germline V and J ends were trimmed by 2 bases and 1 base, with 8 bases remaining between them. The germline V gene encodes CDR1 SEHNR and CDR2 FQNEAQ (reference sequence). This CDR3 comprises 14 residues. The CDR3 is CASSLHQGNTEAFF. The DNA of the CDR3 is TGTGCCAGCAGCTTACACCAGGGGAACACTGAAGCTTTCTTT.

This clonotype was seen a single time. The gene calls are TRBV9 and TRBJ2-3, with D tentatively TRBD2 (6 bases). V was trimmed by 1 base and J by 3 bases, leaving 21 bases between them. CDR1 SGDLS and CDR2 YYNGEE come from the germline V gene. CDR3 length: 18 amino acids. The CDR3 DNA sequence: TGTGCCAGCAGCGTATCTCCCCATGGAGGGGTGAGGACAGATACGCAGTATTTT. This sequence encodes CASSVSPHGGVRTDTQYF.

A few counts support this clonotype. The J gene is TRBJ2-5, the V gene TRBV7-3; 9 positions agree with TRBD2. CDR1 and CDR2 from the germline V gene are SGHTA and FQGTGA. Trimming cost V 5 bases and J 3 bases; bases outside gene matches: 7. CDR3 length: 15 residues. The CDR3 loop is CASSPGTSHKETQYF. CDR3 coding DNA: TGTGCCAGCAGCCCCGGGACTAGCCATAAAGAGACCCAGTACTTC.

In this sample, this clonotype turned up a few times. This chain links TRBV18 with TRBJ2-5; a weak D match, TRBD1 (5 bases). The V gene lost 4 bases and the J gene lost 1 base, with 13 bases spanning the gap. CDR1 and CDR2 (germline): KGHSH, LQKENI. This CDR3 comprises 15 residues. The CDR3, as DNA: TGTGCCAGCTCACGGACAACTTCCGTCCAAGAGACCCAGTACTTC. Its translation: CASSRTTSVQETQYF.

The chain employs TRBV20-1 and TRBJ2-7, with D possibly being TRBD2 (6 bases). The CDR3 is made up of 17 amino acids. Germline loops: CDR1 DFQATT, CDR2 SNEGSKA (reference sequence). Trimming cost V 2 bases and J 2 bases, with 22 bases left between them. In DNA form, the CDR3 reads TGCAGTGCTAGATCCCCCATTATACTAGCCCGAACCTACGAGCAGTACTTC. Its protein product is CSARSPIILARTYEQYF.

This clonotype was recorded a few times. The V call is TRBV5-8, the J call TRBJ2-3, with D tentatively TRBD1 or TRBD2 (6 bases each). Germline-derived CDR1 and CDR2 are SGHTS and YDEGEE. This CDR3 has 14 amino acids. V lost 0 bases, J lost 6 bases, and 11 bases lay in between. The CDR3 DNA follows: TGTGCCAGCAGCTTGGACAGGGAGGTGGATACGCAGTATTTT. Amino acid sequence: CASSLDREVDTQYF.

The chain recombines TRBV5-1 with TRBJ2-1, with D maybe TRBD1 (5 bases). Germline loops: CDR1 SGHRS, CDR2 YFSETQ. The CDR3 runs 15 residues. V was cut by 0 bases and J by 6 bases, with 13 bases left in between. This CDR3 reads CASSLVAGFSNEQFF. The CDR3 bases are TGCGCCAGCAGCTTGGTAGCAGGGTTCTCCAATGAGCAGTTCTTC.

This chain links TRBV20-1 with TRBJ1-4; TRBD1 is a possible D gene (5 bases). The germline CDR1 and CDR2 sequences are DFQATT and SNEGSKA (reference sequence). This CDR3 region has 14 residues. The V and J ends lost 1 base and 4 bases respectively, with 10 bases between them. As DNA, the CDR3 is TGCAGTGCTAGAGGAGGGGCCCATAATGAAAAACTGTTTTTT. It codes for CSARGGAHNEKLFF.

This clonotype has just a few counts. The chain couples TRBV7-3 to TRBJ2-1, with 13 bases aligning to TRBD2. V gave up 6 bases and J gave up 4 bases; unmatched junction bases: 3. Germline V CDR1 and CDR2: SGHTA, FQGTGA. The CDR3 has 15 residues. CDR3 region: CASSELAGGYNEQFF. The CDR3, as DNA: TGTGCCAGCAGTGAACTAGCGGGAGGGTACAATGAGCAGTTCTTC.

The genes are TRBV20-1 and TRBJ2-5, with 7 bases fitting TRBD2. CDR1 is DFQATT and CDR2 is SNEGSKA in the germline V gene (reference sequence). This CDR3 is 17 amino acids long. V lost 0 bases and J lost 5; bases outside the gene matches: 15. CDR3 nucleotides: TGCAGTGCTAGAGAGCTTAGCGGGTGGGGGTTCCGGGAGACCCAGTACTTC. This translates into CSARELSGWGFRETQYF.

This chain links TRBV29-1 with TRBJ1-1, with D maybe TRBD1 (5 bases). Germline V gene sequence: CDR1 SQVTM, CDR2 ANQGSEA. Trimming cost V 5 bases and J 3 bases, with 13 bases left between them. CDR3 length: 13 residues. CDR3 DNA sequence: TGCAGCGTTTCCAGGGTGAGGGACACTGAAGCTTTCTTT. It translates to CSVSRVRDTEAFF.

The chain carries TRBV11-2 and TRBJ2-7; D possibly corresponds to TRBD1 (5 bases). This CDR3 comprises 15 residues. Between the trimmed V and J ends, which lost 0 bases and 9 bases, there was a span of 18 bases. Germline CDR1 is SGHAT and CDR2 is FQNNGV. Written as DNA, the CDR3 is TGTGCCAGCAGCTTAGATTTCAGGGCCGTCCCGGGGCAGTACTTC. Translating gives CASSLDFRAVPGQYF.

This clonotype was found a few times. The CDR3 spells CASSQVVLAGDSFTDTQYF. Written as DNA, the CDR3 is TGTGCCAGCAGCCAAGTAGTACTAGCGGGTGATTCTTTCACAGATACGCAGTATTTT. The chain combines TRBV4-2 with TRBJ2-3, with TRBD2 matching 9 bases. Germline CDR1 reads LGHNA; CDR2 reads YNFKEQ. The trim removed 1 base at V and 2 bases at J, leaving 13 bases unmatched. This CDR3 has 19 amino acids.

The rearrangement links TRBV11-3 to TRBJ2-1; 9 bases align to TRBD2. Germline CDR1 reads SGHNT; CDR2 reads YENEEA. The CDR3 spans 15 residues. The trim removed 0 bases at V and 7 bases at J, leaving 4 bases unmatched. DNA for the CDR3: TGTGCCAGCAGCTTAGAGACTAGCGGACTAAATGAGCAGTTCTTC. The encoded protein is CASSLETSGLNEQFF.

V and J are TRBV11-2 and TRBJ2-3, with D possibly TRBD2 on 6 matching bases. This CDR3 is built from 17 residues. Germline CDR1 reads SGHAT; CDR2 reads FQNNGV. V was cut by 6 bases and J by 0 bases, with 19 bases left in between. In nucleotides, the CDR3 is TGTGCCAGCAGACACCCCTGGAGGGGTACTAGCACAGATACGCAGTATTTT. Its protein is CASRHPWRGTSTDTQYF.